This TCR beta chain was found in a study of cytomegalovirus exposure and HLA in healthy donors. Study-level information: The Caucasian-associated ancestry cluster held 65% to 90% of 300 to 500 genotyped donors.

Donors were nominally healthy when sampled, though unrecorded immune exposures were likely. The study, taken as a whole, reports: In a later analysis, several top co-occurrence clusters appeared linked to parvovirus B19, influenza, CMV and Epstein-Barr virus.

CDR1 and CDR2 from the germline V gene are MNHEY and SVGAGI. V shed 2 bases and J shed 6 bases, with 7 bases lying between them. This CDR3 comprises 12 residues. With respect to this clone: The antigen is not known.

The primer mix had 60 Vbeta and 13 Jbeta primers. TCRdb keeps only in-frame clones here, not all; method: immunoSEQ multiplex PCR. The sample table includes 60,000 or so clones. The source material was PBMCs. The chain links TRBV6-5 to TRBJ1-2; D is perhaps TRBD1 (5 bases). The source of this sequence is a man aged 50 to 59 in good health and CMV-seropositive. The CDR3 coding sequence is TGTGCCAGCAGTTACAGGGGTGATGGCTACACCTTC. It codes for CASSYRGDGYTF.